Below, 31 T cell receptor beta chains from the same sample are listed, as sequenced in a study of regulatory T cells in long-lasting Graves disease. To make TCR beta libraries, researchers used iRepertoire HTBI primers and Arm-PCR of CDR3 regions. From the multiplex PCR reads, TCRdb called clonotypes with MiXCR, one entry per CDR3 protein. The profile shows roughly 610,000 distinct CDR3 sequences, roughly 16% of them singletons. Time point reported: newly diagnosed GD, antithyroid drugs for less than 3 months. There was RNA extracted from PBMCs, and the TCR library was made from it. These records were also assigned to another study, of T cells in Graves' hyperthyroidism and ophthalmopathy.

The material was peripheral blood mononuclear cells (PBMCs), obtained at new diagnosis, from a patient treated with antithyroid drugs. Receptors were obtained from a woman aged 25 to 45 with Graves disease.

This clonotype was seen ten or more times. The rearrangement joins TRBV10-3 to TRBJ1-4, with 10 bases fitting TRBD1. The CDR3 extends over 13 amino acids. Germline V gene data show CDR1 as ENHRY and CDR2 as SYGVKD. V lost 8 bases to trimming and J lost 7 bases; unmatched junction nucleotides: 4. CDR3 coding DNA: TGTGCCATCCGAGGGACAGGGGCTGAAAAACTGTTTTTT. Protein sequence: CAIRGTGAEKLFF.

The DNA for the CDR3 is TGTGCCAGTCGTTTTGGACAGTATGACACCGGGGAGCTGTTTTTT. As protein: CASRFGQYDTGELFF. The V call is TRBV19, the J call TRBJ2-2; maybe TRBD1 (6 bases). The length of the CDR3 is 15 residues. CDR1 is LNHDA and CDR2 is SQIVND in the germline V gene (reference sequence). Trimming cost V 8 bases and J 3 bases, with 16 bases left between them. The complete variable domain, with remaining parts taken from reference TRBV19 and TRBJ2-2, reads DGGITQSPKYLFRKEGQNVTLSCEQNLNHDAMYWYRQDPGQGLRLIYYSQIVNDFQKGDIAEGYSVSREKKESFPLTVTSAQKNPTAFYLCASRFGQYDTGELFFGEGSRLTVL.

This clonotype has ten or more counts. V usage is TRBV7-3 and J usage is TRBJ2-1; 7 bases match TRBD2. Trimming removed 5 bases from V and 8 bases from J; junction bases left unmatched: 12. Germline V gives CDR1 SGHTA, CDR2 FQGTGA. The CDR3 covers 15 residues. The CDR3 DNA sequence: TGTGCCAGCAGCCCCTTGGGGGGGAGGGCCGATGAGCAGTTCTTC. Amino acid sequence: CASSPLGGRADEQFF.

Many counts were recorded for this clonotype. V gene TRBV20-1 combines with J gene TRBJ2-1, with 8 bases fitting TRBD2. The CDR3 extends over 16 amino acids. The V and J ends lost 1 base and 5 bases, in that order; junction bases with no gene match: 10. The germline V gene encodes CDR1 DFQATT and CDR2 SNEGSKA (reference sequence). CDR3 bases: TGCAGTGCTAGAGGCGTGACTAGCGTCGGGCACAATGAGCAGTTCTTC. This encodes CSARGVTSVGHNEQFF.

The chain employs TRBV19 and TRBJ1-1; TRBD1 might be the D (5 bases). The CDR3 covers 15 residues. Germline loops: CDR1 LNHDA, CDR2 SQIVND (reference sequence). Trimming took off 6 bases at V and 0 bases at J, with 14 bases between the two ends. CDR3 sequence reads: CASRRGDRMNTEAFF. DNA of the CDR3: TGTGCCAGTAGAAGGGGAGATCGTATGAACACTGAAGCTTTCTTT. The full variable domain, rest sourced from reference TRBV19 and TRBJ1-1, is DGGITQSPKYLFRKEGQNVTLSCEQNLNHDAMYWYRQDPGQGLRLIYYSQIVNDFQKGDIAEGYSVSREKKESFPLTVTSAQKNPTAFYLCASRRGDRMNTEAFFGQGTRLTVV.

This clonotype showed up just a few times. This may stem from a read error, because a much larger clone lies one nucleotide away. The rearrangement joins TRBV28 to TRBJ1-5; 7 nucleotides align to TRBD1. The CDR3 covers 16 residues. CDR1 and CDR2 (germline): MDHEN, SYDVKM. Here the CDR3 reads CASSFPRQGTRQRQHF. The CDR3 bases are TGTGCCAGCAGTTTTCCAAGACAGGGTACACGTCAGCGCCAGCATTTT.

This clonotype occurred many times. The rearrangement joins TRBV28 to TRBJ1-5; D is possibly TRBD1 (5 bases). The V end was cut by 7 bases, the J end by 4 bases, with 14 bases between. Germline V CDR1 and CDR2: MDHEN, SYDVKM. CDR3 length: 14 residues. CDR3 bases: TGTGCCAGCATCGAATTCGGGGGGAATCAGCCCCAGCATTTT. It yields the protein CASIEFGGNQPQHF.

This clonotype was observed at least ten times. CDR3 sequence reads: CSVVVGYGTSKETQYF. Here the CDR3 DNA reads TGCAGTGTCGTAGTTGGTTACGGGACTTCTAAAGAGACCCAGTACTTC. The chain joins TRBV20-1 to TRBJ2-5; D perhaps matches TRBD2 (6 bases). This CDR3 spans 16 amino acids. Germline CDR1 is DFQATT and CDR2 is SNEGSKA (reference sequence). The V end was cut by 7 bases, the J end by 3 bases, with 24 bases between.

This clonotype showed up just a few times. The chain is built from TRBV7-2 and TRBJ1-1; D remains unclear. CDR3 length: 14 residues. CDR1 and CDR2 (germline): SGHTA, FQGNSA. V gave up 0 bases and J gave up 6 bases, with 11 bases separating them. CDR3 in amino acids: CASSLATLWAEAFF. CDR3 bases: TGTGCCAGCAGCTTAGCCACCCTTTGGGCTGAAGCTTTCTTT. Based on the CDR3 plus reference TRBV7-2 and TRBJ1-1, the full variable domain is GAGVSQSPSNKVTEKGKDVELRCDPISGHTALYWYRQSLGQGLEFLIYFQGNSAPDKSGLPSDRFSAERTGGSVSTLTIQRTQQEDSAVYLCASSLATLWAEAFFGQGTRLTVV.

The sample holds many counts of this clonotype. This chain joins TRBV10-3 and TRBJ1-2; a weak D match, TRBD1 (5 bases). V was cut by 10 bases and J by 4 bases, with 22 bases left in between. The germline CDR1 and CDR2 sequences are ENHRY and SYGVKD. The CDR3 is made up of 15 amino acids. This CDR3 reads CATGGFDDVRYGYTF. The DNA for the CDR3 is TGTGCCACCGGGGGGTTCGACGATGTCCGCTATGGCTACACCTTC.

This clonotype was counted a few times. The CDR3 ends on some other residue instead of the conserved phenylalanine or tryptophan, so this is likely a read error. The chain uses TRBV28 and TRBJ2-7, with a possible D match to TRBD2 (7 bases). Germline CDR1 MDHEN, CDR2 SYDVKM. This CDR3 region has 14 residues. V gave up 8 bases and J gave up 1 base, with 15 bases separating them. The CDR3 here is CASFGGAPSYEQYL. The DNA of the CDR3 is TGTGCCAGCTTTGGGGGGGCCCCGTCCTACGAGCAGTACCTC.

The gene calls are TRBV5-4 and TRBJ2-5; D remains unclear. The CDR3 covers 15 residues. Trimming removed 4 bases at V and 0 bases at J, with 13 bases between. In germline, CDR1 is SGHNT, CDR2 YYREEE (reference sequence). CDR3 sequence reads: CASSQRLAYQETQYF. CDR3 nucleotide sequence: TGTGCCAGCAGCCAAAGACTCGCGTACCAAGAGACCCAGTACTTC.

This clonotype has a count of ten or more. The chain employs TRBV5-1 and TRBJ1-1; possibly TRBD1 for D (5 bases). Between the trimmed V and J ends, which lost 3 bases and 6 bases, there was a span of 15 bases. Looked up from germline, CDR1 is SGHRS and CDR2 is YFSETQ. This CDR3 has 14 amino acids. CDR3 bases: TGCGCCAGCAGCTACTCGTCGGGGGGATCTGAAGCTTTCTTT. Amino acid sequence: CASSYSSGGSEAFF. The whole variable domain, remainder taken from reference TRBV5-1 and TRBJ1-1, is KAGVTQTPRYLIKTRGQQVTLSCSPISGHRSVSWYQQTPGQGLQFLFEYFSETQRNKGNFPGRFSGRQFSNSRSEMNVSTLELGDSALYLCASSYSSGGSEAFFGQGTRLTVV.

This clonotype has more than one count but fewer than ten. The chain is built from TRBV20-1 and TRBJ2-1, with a weak D call TRBD1 (7 bases). V shed 2 bases and J shed 2 bases, with 13 bases lying between them. Germline lookup yields CDR1 DFQATT and CDR2 SNEGSKA (reference sequence). This CDR3 is 15 amino acids long. CDR3 in amino acids: CSARNARGAYNEQFF. CDR3 nucleotides: TGCAGTGCTAGAAACGCCAGGGGGGCCTACAATGAGCAGTTCTTC.

This clonotype was seen a few times. V usage is TRBV5-8 and J usage is TRBJ2-2; D tentatively fits TRBD1 or TRBD2 (5 bases each). Trimming shortened V by 4 bases and J by 7 bases, and 20 bases separated the two germline ends. The CDR3 runs to 16 residues. Germline CDR1 SGHTS, CDR2 YDEGEE. The CDR3, as DNA: TGTGCCAGCAGCCAGAATACGTGGGGGAGCGGCGGGGAGCTGTTTTTT. This gives the protein CASSQNTWGSGGELFF.

This clonotype came up many times. The J gene is TRBJ1-3, the V gene TRBV28; 8 bases fit TRBD1. Trimming took 6 bases from V and 0 from J; bases not matched to a gene: 7. This CDR3 is 16 amino acids long. Germline assignment: CDR1 MDHEN and CDR2 SYDVKM. The CDR3 bases are TGTGCCAGCAGCCAACCCGGACAGGGCTCTGGAAACACCATATATTTT. Its protein is CASSQPGQGSGNTIYF.

V gene TRBV20-1 combines with J gene TRBJ2-7, with 8 bases identical to TRBD2. This CDR3 region has 16 residues. Germline-derived CDR1 and CDR2 are DFQATT and SNEGSKA (reference sequence). The junction had 11 bases not matched to a gene; V was cut back by 1 base and J by 3 bases. The CDR3 DNA is TGCAGTGCTAGAGGTGGGTTTGTAGCGGGGAACTACGAGCAGTACTTC. Residues: CSARGGFVAGNYEQYF.

This clonotype occurred many times. This sequence joins TRBV18 and TRBJ2-7, with unresolved D. Germline loops: CDR1 KGHSH, CDR2 LQKENI. V dropped 2 bases and J dropped 7 bases, with 12 bases sitting between them. The CDR3 runs to 13 residues. The DNA for the CDR3 is TGTGCCAGCTCACCAACGGCAGATGGGGAGCAGTACTTC. Translated: CASSPTADGEQYF.

The chain is built from TRBV3-1 and TRBJ2-7, with TRBD2 matching over 8 bases. With 3 bases clipped from V and 2 bases from J, the junction kept 9 bases outside the gene matches. The V gene's germline CDR1 is LGHDT and CDR2 YNNKEL (reference sequence). The CDR3 has 16 residues. This CDR3 reads CASSHSLSGEAYEQYF. DNA of the CDR3: TGTGCCAGCAGCCACTCACTTAGCGGGGAGGCCTACGAGCAGTACTTC.

This clonotype has a handful of counts. The chain employs TRBV18 and TRBJ1-2; D ambiguous. The V end lost 3 bases, the J end lost 5 bases, and 13 bases lay between the germline ends. In germline, CDR1 is KGHSH, CDR2 LQKENI. CDR3 length: 14 amino acids. The CDR3 protein is CASSPVSDRYGYTF. The CDR3 region has the DNA TGTGCCAGCTCACCCGTCTCAGATCGGTATGGCTACACCTTC.

This clonotype was observed at least ten times. This chain connects TRBV12-3 or TRBV12-4 to TRBJ2-5; 7 positions agree with TRBD2. V shed 4 bases, J shed 0 bases, and the junction held 5 bases outside the gene matches. CDR3 length: 15 residues. CDR3 bases: TGTGCCAGCAGTTGGGGGGGAGGGTACCAAGAGACCCAGTACTTC. As protein: CASSWGGGYQETQYF.

In this sample, this clonotype turned up many times. This sequence joins TRBV2 and TRBJ2-3; a weak D match, TRBD2 (6 bases). This CDR3 contains 13 residues. V was clipped by 8 bases and J by 3 bases, with 12 bases between them. Germline CDR1 and CDR2: SNHLY and FYNNEI. DNA of the CDR3: TGTGCCAGCGTGCGGGATTTAACAGATACGCAGTATTTT. It is translated as CASVRDLTDTQYF.

This clonotype has a handful of counts. The chain is built from TRBV14 and TRBJ2-1; TRBD2 is a possible D gene (5 bases). The CDR3 extends over 15 amino acids. Trimming removed 4 bases at V and 2 bases at J, with 12 bases between. CDR1 SGHDN and CDR2 FVKESK come from the germline V gene. CDR3: CASSPIALPYNEQFF. CDR3 bases: TGTGCCAGCAGCCCCATAGCGTTACCCTACAATGAGCAGTTCTTC.

The chain joins TRBV5-4 to TRBJ2-3; 7 bases fit TRBD2. The CDR3 sequence is 15 residues long. Germline assignment: CDR1 SGHNT and CDR2 YYREEE (reference sequence). The junction had 5 bases not matched to a gene; V was cut back by 4 bases and J by 0 bases. CDR3 sequence (DNA): TGTGCCAGCAGCCCGCTAGCGGCTAGCACAGATACGCAGTATTTT. Amino acids: CASSPLAASTDTQYF.

The rearrangement joins TRBV6-1 to TRBJ1-6; TRBD1 aligns across 7 bases. J lost 7 bases, V lost 7 bases, and 10 bases had no gene match. This CDR3 contains 15 residues. CDR1 and CDR2 (germline): MNHNS, SASEGT. The chain's CDR3 is CASKTRGRSNSPLHF. The CDR3 region has the DNA TGTGCCAGCAAGACAAGGGGGCGAAGCAATTCACCCCTCCACTTT.

V usage is TRBV30 and J usage is TRBJ1-3; 8 nucleotides align to TRBD1. Germline V lookup: CDR1 GTSNPN, CDR2 SVGIG (reference sequence). The CDR3 contains 13 residues. After removal of 8 bases from V and 4 bases from J, the junction contained 7 bases not matched to a gene. The CDR3 region is CAGPGGSGNTIYF. DNA for the CDR3: TGTGCCGGACCAGGGGGCAGCGGAAACACCATATATTTT.

This clonotype was recorded a few times. Sequence at one end of the junction differs from germline and may be a read error. This chain's CDR3 is CASSLATGGPVSF. The CDR3 nucleotides are TGCGCCAGCAGCTTGGCTACAGGGGGCCCTGTTTCGTTT. This rearrangement joins TRBV5-1 to TRBJ1-3; 9 positions agree with TRBD1. Germline loops: CDR1 SGHRS, CDR2 YFSETQ. The CDR3 sequence is 13 residues long. Full variable domain (rest looked up from reference TRBV5-1 and TRBJ1-3): KAGVTQTPRYLIKTRGQQVTLSCSPISGHRSVSWYQQTPGQGLQFLFEYFSETQRNKGNFPGRFSGRQFSNSRSEMNVSTLELGDSALYLCASSLATGGPVSFGEGSWLTVV.

The sample holds many counts of this clonotype. The chain is built from TRBV5-1 and TRBJ1-1; a weak D match, TRBD1 (5 bases). The CDR3 is 14 amino acids. Germline V lookup: CDR1 SGHRS, CDR2 YFSETQ. V was clipped by 6 bases and J by 3 bases, with 15 bases between them. The CDR3 sequence is CASTERGTYTEAFF. CDR3 sequence (DNA): TGCGCCAGCACCGAACGGGGGACGTACACTGAAGCTTTCTTT.

This chain joins TRBV5-4 and TRBJ2-7; 7 nucleotides align to TRBD2. Germline V gene data show CDR1 as SGHNT and CDR2 as YYREEE (reference sequence). The CDR3 has 14 amino acids. V lost 4 bases, J lost 4 bases, and 8 bases stayed unmatched. CDR3 residues: CASSRWTSTYEQYF. The CDR3, as DNA: TGTGCCAGCAGCCGATGGACTAGTACGTACGAGCAGTACTTC.

This clonotype occurred a few times. This chain links TRBV5-1 with TRBJ2-3; D may be TRBD2 (5 bases). CDR1 SGHRS and CDR2 YFSETQ come from the germline V gene. V lost 4 bases and J 1 base, leaving 13 bases between the germline ends. CDR3 length equals 15 residues. The CDR3 bases are TGCGCCAGCAGCCCCGCCGGGCGGGGCACAGATACGCAGTATTTT. Translated, it gives CASSPAGRGTDTQYF.

This chain links TRBV5-4 with TRBJ1-1; no clear D. The CDR3 contains 14 residues. V was trimmed by 2 bases and J by 1 base, leaving 9 bases between them. Per germline, CDR1 SGHNT and CDR2 YYREEE (reference sequence). DNA for the CDR3: TGTGCCAGCAGCTTTAGCCGAGGGAACACTGAAGCTTTCTTT. Translated, it gives CASSFSRGNTEAFF.